This T cell receptor (beta chain) was found in a study of long-term antiretroviral therapy in people with HIV. V was shortened by 4 bases and J by 7 bases, with 22 bases between the two germline ends. The CDR3 extends over 17 amino acids. Germline V gene lookup returns CDR1 LGHNA and CDR2 YNFKEQ. With survey level as its setting, the immunoSEQ assay was v3.0. Clones were sequenced by immunoSEQ multiplex PCR, and TCRdb holds only the in-frame ones, with some missing. The sample consists of around 30,000 clones, 95% of them appearing once. The sample in question was unsorted PBMCs, obtained 5.3 years after starting antiretroviral therapy. The source of this sequence is a man under 40 with HIV. V is TRBV4-2 and J is TRBJ2-2; either TRBD1 or TRBD2 may supply D (5 bases each). The CDR3 DNA reads as TGTGCCAGCAGCCCCCCCCAGGGACGAGGGCTGGTCGGGGAGCTGTTTTTT. Its translation is CASSPPQGRGLVGELFF.